The 27 T cell receptor beta chains presented below share a single source sample, sequenced in a study of cytomegalovirus exposure and HLA in healthy donors. The PCR contained 60 Vbeta and 13 Jbeta primers. The data were produced by immunoSEQ multiplex PCR, yet TCRdb's version contains in-frame clones alone and is incomplete. The sample includes about 190,000 clones, 75% to 85% seen only once; the top ten take roughly 0.8%. What was sequenced was PBMCs. The receptors stem from a woman aged 18-29 years in good health and CMV-seronegative.

The chain uses TRBV7-2 and TRBJ2-3, with a possible D match to TRBD1 (9 bases). The CDR3 is made up of 19 amino acids. Looked up from germline, CDR1 is SGHTA and CDR2 is FQGNSA. Trimming took off 4 bases at V and 5 bases at J, with 28 bases between the two ends. In nucleotides, the CDR3 is TGTGCCAGCAGCTCAAGGGGGACAGGGTTCGGGCTAGCGGGAGATACGCAGTATTTT. Translation gives CASSSRGTGFGLAGDTQYF.

The chain links TRBV27 to TRBJ2-1; TRBD2 aligns across 8 bases. Germline trimming cut 4 bases from V and 0 bases from J; bases unmatched to any gene: 5. CDR1 is MNHEY, CDR2 SMNVEV, per germline (reference sequence). CDR3 size: 16 residues. The DNA of the CDR3 is TGTGCCAGCAGTTCCTTTAGCGGGATCTCCTACAATGAGCAGTTCTTC. Protein product: CASSSFSGISYNEQFF.

J is TRBJ2-1 and V is TRBV30; 10 bases fit TRBD2. The CDR3 consists of 17 residues. V lost 0 bases and J lost 7; bases outside the gene matches: 12. CDR1 is GTSNPN, CDR2 SVGIG, per germline (reference sequence). CDR3 residues: CAWSVFRTSGSDNEQFF. For the CDR3, the DNA is TGTGCCTGGAGTGTTTTCCGGACTAGCGGTTCTGATAATGAGCAGTTCTTC.

CDR3 nucleotides: TGTGCCAGCTGTTCGACTAGGATCTACGAGCAGTACTTC. As protein: CASCSTRIYEQYF. J is TRBJ2-7 and V is TRBV28; possible D gene TRBD2, 6 bases. V shed 8 bases and J shed 3 bases, with 14 bases lying between them. CDR3 length equals 13 residues. Germline V CDR1 and CDR2: MDHEN, SYDVKM. The full variable domain, its missing parts supplied by reference TRBV28 and TRBJ2-7, is DVKVTQSSRYLVKRTGEKVFLECVQDMDHENMFWYRQDPGLGLRLIYFSYDVKMKEKGDIPEGYSVSREKKERFSLILESASTNQTSMYLCASCSTRIYEQYFGPGTRLTVT.

This clone was observed a single time. Different DNA sequences within this sample yield the same CDR3. The chain combines TRBV6-6 with TRBJ2-5; tentative D call: TRBD2 (6 bases). This CDR3 spans 12 amino acids. Trimming pared 8 bases from V and 2 bases from J, leaving 9 bases between. CDR1 MNHNY and CDR2 SVGAGI come from the germline V gene (reference sequence). The CDR3 DNA is TGTGCCAGCTCCGGGACTCAAGAGACCCAGTACTTC. Translating gives CASSGTQETQYF.

In DNA, the CDR3 is TGCGCCAGCAGCCCCGGACTAGCGGGGGGGAACACCGGGGAGCTGTTTTTT. This translates into CASSPGLAGGNTGELFF. This chain connects TRBV5-1 to TRBJ2-2, with 14 bases identical to TRBD2. The CDR3 runs to 17 residues. V lost 4 bases to trimming and J lost 1 base; unmatched junction nucleotides: 3. Germline lookup yields CDR1 SGHRS and CDR2 YFSETQ.

This clone was observed a few times. V and J are TRBV27 and TRBJ1-5; TRBD1 is a possible D gene (6 bases). Germline V gene sequence: CDR1 MNHEY, CDR2 SMNVEV (reference sequence). Between the trimmed V and J ends, which lost 5 bases and 4 bases, there was a span of 12 bases. CDR3 length: 14 amino acids. The chain's CDR3 is CASSPSDRNQPQHF. CDR3 DNA: TGTGCCAGCAGTCCGTCGGACAGAAATCAGCCCCAGCATTTT.

The chain uses TRBV6-4 and TRBJ1-6; the D gene is possibly TRBD1 (6 bases). Germline V gives CDR1 MRHNA, CDR2 SNTAGT. The CDR3 is 15 amino acids. The V gene lost 2 bases and the J gene lost 8 bases, with 13 bases spanning the gap. As DNA, the CDR3 is TGTGCCAGCAGTGACGAGGGGCAGGGGTATTCACCCCTCCACTTT. Amino acid sequence: CASSDEGQGYSPLHF.

This sequence joins TRBV7-7 and TRBJ2-7; weak D call: TRBD1 (6 bases). Trimming removed 2 bases from V and 5 bases from J, with 13 bases in between. This CDR3 contains 14 residues. Looked up from germline, CDR1 is SSHAT and CDR2 is FNYEAQ (reference sequence). The CDR3 DNA is TGTGCCAGCAGCTTACGAGGACAGTCCGACGAGCAGTACTTC. It encodes CASSLRGQSDEQYF.

The rearrangement uses TRBV2 and TRBJ2-3; TRBD2 agrees at 9 bases. The V gene end was trimmed by 5 bases and the J gene end by 3 bases; junction bases not matched to a gene: 9. The CDR3 runs 16 residues. Germline lookup yields CDR1 SNHLY and CDR2 FYNNEI. The CDR3 here is CASSYQAGGRTDTQYF. CDR3 nucleotide sequence: TGTGCCAGCAGTTACCAGGCGGGGGGGCGGACAGATACGCAGTATTTT.

This clone was recorded a few times. The chain uses TRBV7-9 and TRBJ1-5; 7 bases fit TRBD1. Trimming at V came to 8 bases and at J to 7 bases, leaving 11 bases not matched to a gene. CDR3 length: 14 residues. In germline, CDR1 is SEHNR, CDR2 FQNEAQ (reference sequence). CDR3 protein: CASSETGSGQPQHF. CDR3 bases: TGTGCCAGCTCCGAGACAGGGTCAGGGCAGCCCCAGCATTTT.

The rearrangement joins TRBV2 to TRBJ2-5; tentative D call: TRBD2 (6 bases). The CDR3 runs to 11 residues. Trimming removed 4 bases at V and 11 bases at J, with 11 bases between. Germline values: CDR1 SNHLY, CDR2 FYNNEI. CDR3 nucleotide sequence: TGTGCCAGCAGTGGGTCGGGGGAGCAGTACTTC. Residues: CASSGSGEQYF.

The rearrangement uses TRBV7-8 and TRBJ1-4; unclear D gene. This CDR3 is built from 14 residues. From germline, CDR1 is SGHVS and CDR2 FQNEAQ. The V and J ends lost 2 bases and 7 bases respectively, with 11 bases between them. The CDR3 reads CASSLRPEGEKLFF. CDR3 DNA sequence: TGTGCCAGCAGCTTAAGGCCAGAGGGTGAAAAACTGTTTTTT.

A single count supports this clone. This rearrangement joins TRBV5-4 to TRBJ2-1; 9 nucleotides match TRBD1. The CDR3 is 13 residues long. CDR1 is SGHNT, CDR2 YYREEE, per germline (reference sequence). J lost 9 bases, V lost 0 bases, and 1 base had no gene match. This chain's CDR3 is CASSLGQGGEQFF. The CDR3 nucleotides read TGTGCCAGCAGCTTGGGACAGGGGGGTGAGCAGTTCTTC.

V and J are TRBV19 and TRBJ1-2; D might be TRBD1 (5 bases). Germline CDR1 and CDR2: LNHDA and SQIVND (reference sequence). The CDR3 spans 14 residues. Trimming shortened V by 5 bases and J by 2 bases, and 12 bases separated the two germline ends. CDR3 sequence: CASSPWGGNYGYTF. The CDR3 DNA reads TGTGCCAGTAGTCCGTGGGGGGGGAACTATGGCTACACCTTC.

The CDR3 is CASSLVKYEQYF. The CDR3 region has the DNA TGTGCCAGCAGCTTAGTAAAATACGAGCAGTACTTC. The chain joins TRBV7-9 to TRBJ2-7; unclear D gene. Trimming took off 1 base at V and 4 bases at J, with 5 bases between the two ends. Looked up from germline, CDR1 is SEHNR and CDR2 is FQNEAQ (reference sequence). The CDR3 has 12 residues.

This clone was counted once. The chain combines TRBV4-1 with TRBJ2-7, with D tentatively TRBD1 (5 bases). This CDR3 contains 13 residues. Trimming cost V 0 bases and J 2 bases, with 5 bases left between them. Germline values: CDR1 MGHRA, CDR2 YSYEKL. CDR3 sequence: CASSQDRAYEQYF. The CDR3 DNA reads TGCGCCAGCAGCCAAGACAGGGCCTACGAGCAGTACTTC.

The sample holds one count of this clone. The rearrangement uses TRBV28 and TRBJ2-7; D is undetermined. V lost 5 bases to trimming and J lost 0 bases, with 11 bases between them. Germline lookup yields CDR1 MDHEN and CDR2 SYDVKM. The CDR3 length is 14 residues. CDR3 amino acids: CASSRQTSSYEQYF. CDR3 DNA sequence: TGTGCCAGCAGTCGACAAACGAGCTCCTACGAGCAGTACTTC.

This sequence joins TRBV10-2 and TRBJ2-7; 11 bases agree with TRBD1. CDR1 and CDR2 from the germline V gene are WSHSY and SAAADI. The CDR3 totals 15 residues. The ends lost 7 bases at V and 1 base at J; junction bases unmatched: 6. Here the CDR3 reads CASTFGQGASYEQYF. CDR3 DNA: TGCGCCAGCACTTTCGGACAGGGGGCATCCTACGAGCAGTACTTC.

Concerning this clone: This same CDR3 is encoded by further DNA sequences in the sample. The chain is built from TRBV9 and TRBJ2-7; D is perhaps TRBD2 (6 bases). This CDR3 contains 14 residues. V was trimmed by 3 bases and J by 6 bases, leaving 16 bases between them. Looked up from germline, CDR1 is SGDLS and CDR2 is YYNGEE. The CDR3 DNA sequence: TGTGCCAGCAGCGAACTGGGAGGAAACGGCGAGCAGTACTTC. Residues: CASSELGGNGEQYF.

The chain has TRBV4-2 and TRBJ2-5; 10 bases map to TRBD1. CDR1 and CDR2 (germline): LGHNA, YNFKEQ. CDR3 length equals 17 residues. Trimming took 1 base from V and 1 from J; bases not matched to a gene: 6. The CDR3 here is CASSQGQGAPPQETQYF. The CDR3 bases are TGTGCCAGCAGCCAAGGACAGGGGGCTCCTCCCCAAGAGACCCAGTACTTC.

The chain carries TRBV5-1 and TRBJ1-3; D remains ambiguous. The V gene lost 0 bases and the J gene lost 0 bases, with 4 bases spanning the gap. In germline, CDR1 is SGHRS, CDR2 YFSETQ. The CDR3 has 14 amino acids. The CDR3 loop is CASSLGSSGNTIYF. CDR3 DNA: TGCGCCAGCAGCTTGGGCAGCTCTGGAAACACCATATATTTT.

J is TRBJ2-1 and V is TRBV27, with 10 bases fitting TRBD1. CDR1 and CDR2 from the germline V gene are MNHEY and SMNVEV (reference sequence). The ends lost 9 bases at V and 2 bases at J; junction bases unmatched: 4. This CDR3 contains 14 residues. CDR3 DNA sequence: TGTGCCAGTCGAGGGACAGGGGCCTACAATGAGCAGTTCTTC. As protein: CASRGTGAYNEQFF.

The chain uses TRBV5-1 and TRBJ1-3, with D possibly matching TRBD1 (5 bases). The germline V gene has CDR1 SGHRS and CDR2 YFSETQ. This CDR3 spans 15 amino acids. V gave up 0 bases and J gave up 1 base, with 8 bases separating them. CDR3 amino acids: CASSLEGESGNTIYF. The CDR3 DNA follows: TGCGCCAGCAGCTTGGAAGGGGAATCTGGAAACACCATATATTTT.

The V and J genes are TRBV29-1 and TRBJ2-5; D gene uncertain. CDR3 size: 12 residues. V gave up 5 bases and J gave up 5 bases, with 12 bases separating them. The germline V gene has CDR1 SQVTM and CDR2 ANQGSEA. The CDR3 spells CSVRGSSETQYF. The CDR3, as DNA: TGCAGCGTTCGAGGTTCCTCTGAGACCCAGTACTTC.

V and J are TRBV14 and TRBJ1-4; perhaps TRBD1 as D (6 bases). This CDR3 region has 14 residues. Germline V CDR1 and CDR2: SGHDN, FVKESK. The V end was cut by 5 bases, the J end by 8 bases, with 15 bases between. This CDR3 reads CASSMGARSEKLFF. Here the CDR3 DNA reads TGTGCCAGCAGCATGGGGGCGCGGTCCGAAAAACTGTTTTTT.

A word on this clone: The junction and the germline gene differ at one end; a read error may be behind it. CDR3 region: CASILGREVF. The DNA for the CDR3 is TGTGCCAGCATTCTCGGACGGGAGGTATTT. This chain connects TRBV2 to TRBJ1-1; no definite D call. The CDR3 sequence is 10 residues long. CDR1 is SNHLY, CDR2 FYNNEI, per germline.